This T cell receptor beta chain comes out of a study of T cells in women clearing cervical HPV infection. In the study overall: Control women cleared a single incident HPV16 infection within 12 months. HLA type stays a possible confounder, typing being limited.

Whole-study results and caveats: Each sample's T-cell count was unknown, possibly confounding richness. Controls had more TRBV6-7 (approximately 0.16%) than cases (about 0.11%).

Germline CDR1 reads SGHAT; CDR2 reads FQNNGV. The CDR3 consists of 14 residues. The V gene end was trimmed by 6 bases and the J gene end by 8 bases; junction bases not matched to a gene: 6. With regard to this clone: What it binds is not known. The read falls 3 residues short of the CDR3 end, and the missing part is taken from the germline J gene.

Data came from immunoSEQ multiplex PCR; TCRdb stores just in-frame clones and leaves some out. Its table lists tens of thousands of clones. The chain uses TRBV11-2 and TRBJ1-4; 10 bases are shared with TRBD1. The source material was blood buffy coat. This receptor was obtained from a woman between 18 and 69 years old with a cervical HPV16 infection that either progressed to CIN3+ or cleared (not recorded which). CDR3 loop: CASSPGTGDEKLFF. Incomplete CDR3 DNA: TGTGCCAGCAGTCCCGGGACAGGGGACGAAAAA.